This entry is about one T cell receptor beta chain. The sample comes from a study of blood T cell repertoires in COVID-19. In the study overall: Sites across the United States, Italy and Spain contributed samples from acute and convalescent COVID-19. In each case, the material was cDNA or gDNA derived from T cells, B-cell-depleted T cells, or PBMCs.

How the authors handled the data: Nucleated cell number was recorded as an estimate derived from reference gene primer amplification. TCRdb keeps only in-frame clones here, not all; method: immunoSEQ multiplex PCR. That table supplies the V and J calls and clone size; D and trimming were determined from the DNA. The sample lists approximately 220,000 clones, around 86% seen once, with 3.5% to 4.5% in the top ten. The CDR3 is made up of 13 amino acids. Germline V CDR1 and CDR2: SGDLS, YYNGEE. The ends lost 4 bases at V and 4 bases at J; junction bases unmatched: 3. The J gene is TRBJ1-2, the V gene TRBV9; 8 nucleotides match TRBD1. The sequenced material came from peripheral blood. The sequence came from a man over 45 with acute or convalescent COVID-19. For the CDR3, the DNA is TGTGCCAGCAGCTTGACAGGGGTCTATGGCTACACCTTC. It codes for CASSLTGVYGYTF.